The present entry profiles one TCR beta chain with its context. The data belong to a study of blood T cell repertoires in COVID-19. The V and J ends lost 0 bases and 4 bases respectively, with 21 bases between them. Per the germline V gene, CDR1 is LGHNA and CDR2 is YSLEER. This CDR3 region has 18 residues. Participants came from some 26 US areas, aged about 18 to 89 years. Method: immunoSEQ multiplex PCR; TCRdb's copy keeps in-frame clones and lacks some. The sample holds about 230,000 clones, roughly nine tenths seen once. This clonotype was obtained from a woman in her twenties or thirties with acute COVID-19. The gene calls are TRBV4-3 and TRBJ1-1, with D perhaps matching TRBD1 (5 bases). Sequencing was carried out using PBMCs or T cells enriched from blood (not recorded which). The CDR3 sequence is CASSQDKAGPRKSTEAFF. The CDR3 DNA reads as TGCGCCAGCAGCCAAGATAAGGCAGGGCCCCGCAAGAGCACTGAAGCTTTCTTT.